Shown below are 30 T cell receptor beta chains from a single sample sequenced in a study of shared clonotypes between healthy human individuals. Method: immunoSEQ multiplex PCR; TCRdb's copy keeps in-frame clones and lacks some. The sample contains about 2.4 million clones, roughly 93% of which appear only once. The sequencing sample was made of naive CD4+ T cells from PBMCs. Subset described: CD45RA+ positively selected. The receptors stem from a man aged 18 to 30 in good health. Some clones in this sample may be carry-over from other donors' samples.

This chain's CDR3 is CATSLLLAGPQGPGELFF. In DNA form, the CDR3 reads TGTGCCACCAGCCTGTTGCTAGCGGGACCCCAGGGGCCCGGGGAGCTGTTTTTT. V usage is TRBV15 and J usage is TRBJ2-2, with 9 bases fitting TRBD2. The CDR3 has 18 residues. V lost 5 bases to trimming and J lost 6 bases; unmatched junction nucleotides: 16. The germline V gene has CDR1 LNHNV and CDR2 YYDKDF (reference sequence). Using reference TRBV15 and TRBJ2-2 for the parts outside the CDR3, the full variable domain is DAMVIQNPRYQVTQFGKPVTLSCSQTLNHNVMYWYQQKSSQAPKLLFHYYDKDFNNEADTPDNFQSRRPNTSFCFLDIRSPGLGDTAMYLCATSLLLAGPQGPGELFFGEGSRLTVL.

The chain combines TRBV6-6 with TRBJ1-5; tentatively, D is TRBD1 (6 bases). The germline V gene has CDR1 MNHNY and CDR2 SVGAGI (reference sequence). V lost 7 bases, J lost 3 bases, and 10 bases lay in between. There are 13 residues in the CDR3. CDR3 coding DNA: TGTGCCAGCAAACAGGGCAACAATCAGCCCCAGCATTTT. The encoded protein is CASKQGNNQPQHF.

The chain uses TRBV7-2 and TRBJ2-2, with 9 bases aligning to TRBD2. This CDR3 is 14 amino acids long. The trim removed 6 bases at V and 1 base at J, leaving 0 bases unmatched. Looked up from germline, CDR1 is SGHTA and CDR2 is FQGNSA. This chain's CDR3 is CASSSGRNTGELFF. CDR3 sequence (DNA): TGTGCCAGCAGTAGCGGGAGGAACACCGGGGAGCTGTTTTTT.

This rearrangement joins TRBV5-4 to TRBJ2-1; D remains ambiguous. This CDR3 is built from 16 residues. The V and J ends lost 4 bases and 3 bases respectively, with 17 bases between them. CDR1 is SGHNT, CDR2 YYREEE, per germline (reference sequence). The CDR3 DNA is TGTGCCAGCAGCCCCACGGGCGGATCGAACTACAATGAGCAGTTCTTC. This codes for CASSPTGGSNYNEQFF.

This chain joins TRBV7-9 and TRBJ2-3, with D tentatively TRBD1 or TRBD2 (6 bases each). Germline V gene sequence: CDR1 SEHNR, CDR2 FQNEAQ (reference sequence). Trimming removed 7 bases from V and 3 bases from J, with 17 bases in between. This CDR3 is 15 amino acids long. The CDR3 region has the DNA TGTGCCAGCAAGCCTCCGGGGGCTGGGACAGATACGCAGTATTTT. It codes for CASKPPGAGTDTQYF.

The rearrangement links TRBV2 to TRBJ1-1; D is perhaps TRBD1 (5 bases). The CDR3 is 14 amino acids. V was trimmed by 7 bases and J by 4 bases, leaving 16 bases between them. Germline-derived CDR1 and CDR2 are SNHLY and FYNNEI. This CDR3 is CASKRGGARTEAFF. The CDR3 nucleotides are TGTGCCAGCAAGCGAGGAGGGGCGCGCACTGAAGCTTTCTTT.

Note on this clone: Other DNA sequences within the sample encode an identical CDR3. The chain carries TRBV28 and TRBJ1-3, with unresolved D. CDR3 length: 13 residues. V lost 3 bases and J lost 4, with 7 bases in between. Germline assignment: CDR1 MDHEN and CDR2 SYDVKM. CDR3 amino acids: CASSLGLGNTIYF. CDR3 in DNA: TGTGCCAGCAGTTTGGGTTTAGGAAACACCATATATTTT.

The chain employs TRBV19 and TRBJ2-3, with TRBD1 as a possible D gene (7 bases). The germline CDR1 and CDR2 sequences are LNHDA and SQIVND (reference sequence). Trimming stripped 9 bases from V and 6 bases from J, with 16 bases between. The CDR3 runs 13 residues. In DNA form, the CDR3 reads TGTGCCAGCGGGCAGGGGGAGGCCGATACGCAGTATTTT. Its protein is CASGQGEADTQYF. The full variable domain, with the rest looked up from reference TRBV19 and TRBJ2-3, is DGGITQSPKYLFRKEGQNVTLSCEQNLNHDAMYWYRQDPGQGLRLIYYSQIVNDFQKGDIAEGYSVSREKKESFPLTVTSAQKNPTAFYLCASGQGEADTQYFGPGTRLTVL.

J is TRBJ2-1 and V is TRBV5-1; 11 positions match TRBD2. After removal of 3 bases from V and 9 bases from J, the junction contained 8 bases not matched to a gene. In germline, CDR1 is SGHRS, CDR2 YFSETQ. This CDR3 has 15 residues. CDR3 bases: TGCGCCAGCAGCTCGAGGGGCCTAGCGGGAGGTGAGCAGTTCTTC. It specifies CASSSRGLAGGEQFF.

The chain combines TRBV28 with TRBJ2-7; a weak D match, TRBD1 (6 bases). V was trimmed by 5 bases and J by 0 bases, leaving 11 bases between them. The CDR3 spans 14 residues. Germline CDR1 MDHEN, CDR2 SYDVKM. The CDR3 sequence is CASSRSTGSYEQYF. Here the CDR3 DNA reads TGTGCCAGCAGTCGGTCGACAGGCTCCTACGAGCAGTACTTC. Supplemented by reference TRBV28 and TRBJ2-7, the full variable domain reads DVKVTQSSRYLVKRTGEKVFLECVQDMDHENMFWYRQDPGLGLRLIYFSYDVKMKEKGDIPEGYSVSREKKERFSLILESASTNQTSMYLCASSRSTGSYEQYFGPGTRLTVT.

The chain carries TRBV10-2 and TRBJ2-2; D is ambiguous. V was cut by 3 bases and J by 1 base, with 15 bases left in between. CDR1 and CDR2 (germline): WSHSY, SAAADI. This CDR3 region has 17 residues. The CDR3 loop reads CASSDPREAVNTGELFF. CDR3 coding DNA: TGCGCCAGCAGTGACCCTCGAGAGGCTGTGAACACCGGGGAGCTGTTTTTT.

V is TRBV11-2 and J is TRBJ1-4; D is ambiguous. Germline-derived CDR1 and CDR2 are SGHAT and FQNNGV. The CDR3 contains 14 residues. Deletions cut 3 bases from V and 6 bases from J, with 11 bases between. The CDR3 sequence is CASSFFNRYEKLFF. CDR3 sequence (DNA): TGTGCCAGCAGCTTCTTTAACCGCTATGAAAAACTGTTTTTT.

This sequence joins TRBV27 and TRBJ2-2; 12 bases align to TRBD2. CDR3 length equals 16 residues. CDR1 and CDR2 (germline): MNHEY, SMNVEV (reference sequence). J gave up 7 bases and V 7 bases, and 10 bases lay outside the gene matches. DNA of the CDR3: TGTGCCAGCATGGCTAGCGGGGGGGGCGGTGGCGGGGAGCTGTTTTTT. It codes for CASMASGGGGGGELFF.

The CDR3 reads CASSSLGVAGTSGSWTQYF. CDR3 nucleotides: TGTGCCAGCAGCTCCCTTGGAGTCGCCGGGACTAGCGGGAGCTGGACCCAGTACTTC. The chain uses TRBV7-8 and TRBJ2-5, with 14 bases lining up with TRBD2. The CDR3 spans 19 residues. CDR1 is SGHVS, CDR2 FQNEAQ, per germline. V lost 4 bases, J lost 7 bases, and 17 bases stayed unmatched.

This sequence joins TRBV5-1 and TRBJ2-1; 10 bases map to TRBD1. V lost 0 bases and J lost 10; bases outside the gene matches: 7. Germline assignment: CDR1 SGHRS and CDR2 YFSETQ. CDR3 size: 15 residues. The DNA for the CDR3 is TGCGCCAGCAGCTTGGGAGACAGGGGGCTGGAAGAGCAGTTCTTC. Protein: CASSLGDRGLEEQFF.

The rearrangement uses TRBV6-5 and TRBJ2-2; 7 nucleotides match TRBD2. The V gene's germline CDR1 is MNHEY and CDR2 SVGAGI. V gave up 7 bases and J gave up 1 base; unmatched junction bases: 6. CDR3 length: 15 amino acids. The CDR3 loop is CASNSRGRNTGELFF. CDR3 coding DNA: TGTGCCAGCAACTCTCGCGGGAGGAACACCGGGGAGCTGTTTTTT.

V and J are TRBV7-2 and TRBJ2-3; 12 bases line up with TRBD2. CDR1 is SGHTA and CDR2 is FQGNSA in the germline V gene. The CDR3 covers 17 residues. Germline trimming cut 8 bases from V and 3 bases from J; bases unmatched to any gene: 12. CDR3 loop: CASGGASGRAVTDTQYF. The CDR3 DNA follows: TGTGCCAGCGGGGGGGCTAGCGGGAGGGCCGTTACAGATACGCAGTATTTT.

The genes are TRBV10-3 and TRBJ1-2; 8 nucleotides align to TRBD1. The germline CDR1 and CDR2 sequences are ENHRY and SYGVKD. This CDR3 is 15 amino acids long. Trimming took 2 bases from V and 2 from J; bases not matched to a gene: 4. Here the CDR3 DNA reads TGTGCCATCAGTGAGCTGACAGGGGACAACTATGGCTACACCTTC. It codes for CAISELTGDNYGYTF.

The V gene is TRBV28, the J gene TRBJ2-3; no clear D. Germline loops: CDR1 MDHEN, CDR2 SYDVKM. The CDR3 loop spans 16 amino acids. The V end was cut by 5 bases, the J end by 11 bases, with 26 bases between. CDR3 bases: TGTGCCAGCAGTCCAACCCTCGGGCGACTCCACCTCGGGCAGTATTTT. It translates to CASSPTLGRLHLGQYF.

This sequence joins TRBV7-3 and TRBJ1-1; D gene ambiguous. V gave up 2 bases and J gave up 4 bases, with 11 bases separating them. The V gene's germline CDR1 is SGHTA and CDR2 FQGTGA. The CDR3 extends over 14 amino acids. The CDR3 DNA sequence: TGTGCCAGCAGCTTAGGAGCAGGAAGCACTGAAGCTTTCTTT. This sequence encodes CASSLGAGSTEAFF.

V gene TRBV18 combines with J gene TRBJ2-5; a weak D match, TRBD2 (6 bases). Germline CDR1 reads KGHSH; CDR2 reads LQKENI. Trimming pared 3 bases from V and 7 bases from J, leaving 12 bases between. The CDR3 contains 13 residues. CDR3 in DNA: TGTGCCAGCTCACCGGGCGGGGAGTGGACCCAGTACTTC. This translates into CASSPGGEWTQYF.

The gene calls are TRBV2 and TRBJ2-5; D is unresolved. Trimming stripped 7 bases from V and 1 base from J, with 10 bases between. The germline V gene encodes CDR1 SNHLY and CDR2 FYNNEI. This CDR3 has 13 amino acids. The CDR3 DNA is TGTGCCAGCACGAGAAGGCTCCAAGAGACCCAGTACTTC. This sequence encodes CASTRRLQETQYF.

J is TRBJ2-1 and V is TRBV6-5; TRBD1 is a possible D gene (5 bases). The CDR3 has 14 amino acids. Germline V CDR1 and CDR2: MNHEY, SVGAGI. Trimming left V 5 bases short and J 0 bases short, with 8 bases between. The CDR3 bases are TGTGCCAGCAGTCAAGACAGCTCCTACAATGAGCAGTTCTTC. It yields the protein CASSQDSSYNEQFF.

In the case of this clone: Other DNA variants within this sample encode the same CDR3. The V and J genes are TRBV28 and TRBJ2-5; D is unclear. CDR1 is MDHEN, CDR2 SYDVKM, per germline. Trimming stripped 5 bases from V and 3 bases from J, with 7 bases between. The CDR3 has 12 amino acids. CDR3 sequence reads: CASSPPKETQYF. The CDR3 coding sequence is TGTGCCAGCAGTCCTCCCAAAGAGACCCAGTACTTC.

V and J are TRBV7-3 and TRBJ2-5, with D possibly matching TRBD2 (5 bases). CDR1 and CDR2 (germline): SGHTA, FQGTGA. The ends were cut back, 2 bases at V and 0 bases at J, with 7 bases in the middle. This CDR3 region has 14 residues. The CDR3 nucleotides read TGTGCCAGCAGCTTATTCGGGAACCAAGAGACCCAGTACTTC. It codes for CASSLFGNQETQYF.

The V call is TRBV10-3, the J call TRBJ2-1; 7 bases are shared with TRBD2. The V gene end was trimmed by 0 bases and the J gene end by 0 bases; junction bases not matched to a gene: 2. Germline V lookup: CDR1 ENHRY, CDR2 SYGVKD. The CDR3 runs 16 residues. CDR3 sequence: CAISESASGSYNEQFF. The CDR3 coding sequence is TGTGCCATCAGTGAGTCGGCTAGCGGCTCCTACAATGAGCAGTTCTTC.

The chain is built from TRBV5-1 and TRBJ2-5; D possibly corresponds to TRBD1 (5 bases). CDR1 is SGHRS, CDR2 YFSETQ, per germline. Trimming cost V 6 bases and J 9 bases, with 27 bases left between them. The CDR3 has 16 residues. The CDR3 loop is CASNNPFGQRVVAQYF. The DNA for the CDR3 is TGCGCCAGCAATAACCCCTTCGGACAAAGGGTTGTAGCCCAGTACTTC.

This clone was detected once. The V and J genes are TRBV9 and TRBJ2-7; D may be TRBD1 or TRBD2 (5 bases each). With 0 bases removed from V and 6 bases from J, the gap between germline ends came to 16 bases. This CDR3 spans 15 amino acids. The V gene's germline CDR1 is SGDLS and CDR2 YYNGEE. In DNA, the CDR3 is TGTGCCAGCAGCGTAGGGGTAGCGTGGGGGAGCGAGCAGTACTTC. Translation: CASSVGVAWGSEQYF.

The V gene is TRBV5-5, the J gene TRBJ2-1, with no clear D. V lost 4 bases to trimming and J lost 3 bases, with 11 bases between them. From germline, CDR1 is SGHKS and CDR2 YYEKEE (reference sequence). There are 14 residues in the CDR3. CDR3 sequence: CASSRIGDYNEQFF. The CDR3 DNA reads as TGTGCCAGCAGCCGTATTGGGGACTACAATGAGCAGTTCTTC.

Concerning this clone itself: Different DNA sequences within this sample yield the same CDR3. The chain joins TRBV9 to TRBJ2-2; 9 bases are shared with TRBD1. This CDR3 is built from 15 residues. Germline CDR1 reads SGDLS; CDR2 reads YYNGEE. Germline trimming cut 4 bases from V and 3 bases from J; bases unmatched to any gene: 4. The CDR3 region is CASSPRTGDTGELFF. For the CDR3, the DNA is TGTGCCAGCAGCCCGAGGACAGGGGACACCGGGGAGCTGTTTTTT.